What follows is one TCR beta chain and its context. Its antigen remains unknown. As originally analysed: Quality scores were absent from the junction-only immunoSEQ sequences, so filtering differed. Profiling relied on immunoSEQ multiplex PCR, and the TCRdb table lists in-frame clones only, not all of them. That table supplies the V and J calls and clone size; D and trimming were determined from the DNA. The table includes hundreds of thousands of clones, around 96% detected once. The sample belongs to a study of shared clonotypes between healthy human individuals. Positively selected for CCR7, the CD45RO-negative cells used as naive CD8 cells excluded terminally differentiated effector memory CD45RA+ cells. Study-level results: Blood was the sole source, and tissue repertoires probably differ. The generation probabilities recorded for non-shared clonotypes fell below those of clonotypes shared by all four donors. For naive CD4 cells, 5% to 6.5% of clonotypes were shared across a few donors.

V shed 6 bases, J shed 4 bases, and the junction held 2 bases outside the gene matches. The CDR3 runs to 13 residues. Germline-derived CDR1 and CDR2 are SQVTM and ANQGSEA. The rearrangement links TRBV29-1 to TRBJ1-5; 11 bases line up with TRBD1. This receptor was identified in a man aged 30-40 years in good health. Sequences were obtained from naive CD8+ T cells sorted from blood. In DNA, the CDR3 is TGCAGCGTAGGGACAGGGGGGAATCAGCCCCAGCATTTT. Translation gives CSVGTGGNQPQHF. Supplemented by reference TRBV29-1 and TRBJ1-5, the full variable domain reads SAVISQKPSRDICQRGTSLTIQCQVDSQVTMMFWYRQQPGQSLTLIATANQGSEATYESGFVIDKFPISRPNLTFSTLTVSNMSPEDSSIYLCSVGTGGNQPQHFGDGTRLSIL.